This is a list of T cell receptor beta chains from one sample in a study of blood T cells in healthy people across ages. TCRdb re-called the 5' RACE reads through MiXCR, storing one row per CDR3 protein. The sample contains around 1,800,000 distinct CDR3 sequences, roughly 43% of which appear only once. Sequencing was performed on blood. Receptor source: a human donor in good health. The CDR3 runs from the conserved cysteine through the conserved F or W. Each record gives: J gene, D gene, clone size, V gene, CDR3 protein, CDR3 DNA. A D gene is named only where the DNA matches it firmly. Rows may omit the clone size; those that give it use once, few, many or a size class.

>TRBJ2-5|TRBD1|.|TRBV7-9
CASSLGTGAETQYF
TGTGCCAGCAGCTTAGGGACAGGGGCGGAGACCCAGTACTTC
>TRBJ2-2|TRBD1|.|TRBV9
CASSLGTGLINTGELFF
TGTGCCAGCAGCCTCGGGACAGGTCTCATAAACACCGGGGAGCTGTTTTTT
>TRBJ2-3|.|few|TRBV7-8
CASSLDFRVGDTQYF
TGTGCCAGCAGCTTAGATTTCAGGGTTGGAGATACGCAGTATTTT
>TRBJ2-2|.|.|TRBV9
CASSVGNTGELFF
TGTGCCAGCAGCGTAGGCAACACCGGGGAGCTGTTTTTT
>TRBJ2-7|TRBD1|.|TRBV27
CASSLYGTGMYEQYF
TGTGCCAGCAGTTTATATGGGACAGGGATGTACGAGCAGTACTTC
>TRBJ2-3|TRBD2|once|TRBV11-3
CASSPYSGGIETDTQYF
TGTGCCAGCAGCCCATATAGCGGGGGGATCGAAACAGATACGCAGTATTTT
>TRBJ1-2|TRBD1|.|TRBV20-1
CSAQSHYRGQGDGYTF
TGCAGTGCCCAATCGCACTACAGGGGGCAGGGAGATGGCTACACCTTC
>TRBJ2-7|.|.|TRBV14
CASSQVGRNWDEQYF
TGTGCCAGCAGCCAAGTGGGCAGGAATTGGGACGAGCAGTACTTC
>TRBJ2-7|TRBD1|few|TRBV29-1
CSVDSGQGYEQYF
TGCAGCGTTGATTCAGGACAGGGCTACGAGCAGTACTTC
>TRBJ2-1|.|.|TRBV7-8
CASSFRGTLTHNEQFF
TGTGCCAGCAGCTTCCGGGGGACCTTGACCCACAATGAGCAGTTCTTC
>TRBJ1-1|.|.|TRBV12-3/TRBV12-4
CASRSEGTTEAFF
TGTGCCAGCAGATCAGAAGGCACGACTGAAGCTTTCTTT
>TRBJ1-4|.|.|TRBV10-3
CAISKGSATNEKRFF
TGTGCCATCAGTAAGGGATCTGCAACTAATGAAAAACGGTTTTTT
>TRBJ2-1|.|few|TRBV7-9
CASSLVLQFEQFF
TGTGCCAGCAGCTTGGTTTTGCAGTTTGAACAGTTCTTC
>TRBJ1-6|.|few|TRBV4-3
CASSQLTDTPNSPLHF
TGCGCCAGCAGCCAACTCACCGATACCCCTAATTCACCCCTCCACTTT
>TRBJ2-3|TRBD1|.|TRBV6-2/TRBV6-3
CASSYDRTGLSSTDTQYF
TGTGCCAGCAGTTACGATCGGACAGGGCTTTCTAGCACAGATACGCAGTATTTT
>TRBJ2-3|.|.|TRBV4-3
CASSQDWGGGSDTQYF
TGCGCCAGCAGCCAAGACTGGGGAGGTGGGTCGGATACGCAGTATTTT
>TRBJ2-1|.|once|TRBV24-1
CATSDLRLSQEQFF
TGTGCCACCAGTGATTTGAGGTTGTCGCAAGAGCAGTTCTTC
>TRBJ2-2|.|few|TRBV6-2/TRBV6-3
CASSYGVLFF
TGTGCCAGCAGTTATGGAGTGCTGTTTTTT
>TRBJ2-7|TRBD1|.|TRBV28
CASSKILLRDRDYEQYF
TGTGCCAGCAGCAAGATCCTTCTCCGGGACAGAGACTACGAGCAGTACTTC
>TRBJ1-4|.|.|TRBV12-3/TRBV12-4
CASLGTDREKLFF
TGTGCCAGCCTTGGGACCGACCGGGAAAAACTGTTTTTT
>TRBJ2-7|.|few|TRBV5-1
CASSFTGNDEQYF
TGCGCCAGCAGCTTCACAGGGAATGACGAGCAGTACTTC
>TRBJ2-2|.|.|TRBV7-3
CASSLFGTGELFF
TGTGCCAGCAGCTTATTTGGAACCGGGGAGCTGTTTTTT
>TRBJ2-5|TRBD2|.|TRBV7-2
CASSFTSGGARETQYF
TGTGCCAGCAGCTTCACCAGCGGGGGGGCGAGGGAGACCCAGTACTTC
>TRBJ1-1|.|.|TRBV5-1
CASSPTARGETEAFF
TGCGCCAGCAGCCCTACCGCCAGGGGAGAGACTGAAGCTTTCTTT